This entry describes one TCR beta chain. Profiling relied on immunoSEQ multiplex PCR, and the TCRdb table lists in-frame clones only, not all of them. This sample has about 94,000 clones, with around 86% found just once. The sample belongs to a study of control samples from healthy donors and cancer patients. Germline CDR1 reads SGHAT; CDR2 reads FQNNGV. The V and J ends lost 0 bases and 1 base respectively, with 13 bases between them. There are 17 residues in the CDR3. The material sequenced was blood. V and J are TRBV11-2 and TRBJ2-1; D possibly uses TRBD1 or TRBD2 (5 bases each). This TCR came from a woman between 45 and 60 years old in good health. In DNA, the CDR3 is TGTGCCAGCAGCTTAGATCGGGGCGGCCCTTCCTACAATGAGCAGTTCTTC. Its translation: CASSLDRGGPSYNEQFF.